This paragraph reports one TCR beta chain. The CDR3 has 14 residues. The V and J ends lost 4 bases and 7 bases, in that order; junction bases with no gene match: 9. Looked up from germline, CDR1 is GTSNPN and CDR2 is SVGIG (reference sequence). Sequencing was performed with immunoSEQ multiplex PCR; in TCRdb, only in-frame clones are kept and a portion is missing. The repertoire consists of 50,000 or so clones, with 85% to 95% occurring once and the leading ten covering around 0.25%. This specimen belongs to a study of T cell changes during pregnancy in multiple sclerosis. The specimen comprised CD4+ T cells from peripheral blood mononuclear cells, sampled in the second trimester of pregnancy. The rearrangement uses TRBV30 and TRBJ1-3; 8 nucleotides align to TRBD1. The receptor comes from a female donor with multiple sclerosis, enrolled in a pregnancy study. In DNA form, the CDR3 reads TGTGCCTGGAAGAATGGACAGGGTTATAACACCATATATTTT. This translates into CAWKNGQGYNTIYF.